This T cell receptor (beta chain) was captured by sequencing in a study of Ad26.COV2.S vaccination and SARS-CoV-2 variants. Sequencing used immunoSEQ multiplex PCR; TCRdb keeps in-frame clones, though not all of them. The sample lists about 410,000 clones, about 90% occurring once. With 9 bases removed from V and 4 bases from J, the gap between germline ends came to 18 bases. The CDR3 runs 16 residues. The germline CDR1 and CDR2 sequences are KGHDR and SFDVKD. Treatment meaning: over 15 received Ad26.COV2.S at low or high dose, single or two shots; about 5 received placebo; per-sample allocation not given. Samples analyzed were those drawn on day 63 after the first vaccine or placebo injection.

The gene calls are TRBV24-1 and TRBJ1-6; D gene ambiguous. The input for sequencing was peripheral blood, taken in a trial of Ad26.COV2.S vaccine versus placebo. This receptor was obtained from a person aged 18-60 years who received the Ad26.COV2.S COVID-19 vaccine or a placebo. This CDR3 is CATPHPLAGYNSPLHF. In nucleotides, the CDR3 is TGTGCCACCCCCCATCCCCTGGCCGGGTATAATTCACCCCTCCACTTT.